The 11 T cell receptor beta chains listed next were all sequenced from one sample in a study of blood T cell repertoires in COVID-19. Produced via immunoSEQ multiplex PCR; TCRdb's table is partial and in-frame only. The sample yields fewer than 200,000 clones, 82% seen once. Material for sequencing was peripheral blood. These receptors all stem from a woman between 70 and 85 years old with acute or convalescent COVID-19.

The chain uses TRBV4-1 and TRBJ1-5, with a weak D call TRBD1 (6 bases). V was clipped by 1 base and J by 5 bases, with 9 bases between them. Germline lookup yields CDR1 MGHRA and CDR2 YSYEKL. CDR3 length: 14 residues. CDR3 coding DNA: TGCGCCAGCAGCCAAGGCAGGGGAGATCAGCCCCAGCATTTT. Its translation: CASSQGRGDQPQHF.

The CDR3: CASSTLTVMTLDIQYF. The CDR3 DNA reads TGCGCCAGCAGCACTTTGACAGTTATGACCCTTGACATTCAGTACTTC. The V gene is TRBV4-1, the J gene TRBJ2-4; the D gene is possibly TRBD1 (5 bases). The germline V and J ends were trimmed by 5 bases and 8 bases, with 22 bases remaining between them. Per the germline V gene, CDR1 is MGHRA and CDR2 is YSYEKL. The CDR3 contains 16 residues.

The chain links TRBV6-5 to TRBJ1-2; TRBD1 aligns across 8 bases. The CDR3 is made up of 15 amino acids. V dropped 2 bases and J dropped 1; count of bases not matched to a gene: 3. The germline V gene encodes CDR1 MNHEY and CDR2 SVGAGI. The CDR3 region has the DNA TGTGCCAGCAGTTACGACAGGGGTCTTAACTATGGCTACACCTTC. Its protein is CASSYDRGLNYGYTF.

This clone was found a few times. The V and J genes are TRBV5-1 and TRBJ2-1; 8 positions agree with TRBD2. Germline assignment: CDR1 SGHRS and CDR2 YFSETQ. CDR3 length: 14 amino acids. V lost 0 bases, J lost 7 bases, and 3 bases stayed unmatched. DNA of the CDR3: TGCGCCAGCAGCTTGGAACTAGCGGTGAATGAGCAGTTCTTC. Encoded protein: CASSLELAVNEQFF.

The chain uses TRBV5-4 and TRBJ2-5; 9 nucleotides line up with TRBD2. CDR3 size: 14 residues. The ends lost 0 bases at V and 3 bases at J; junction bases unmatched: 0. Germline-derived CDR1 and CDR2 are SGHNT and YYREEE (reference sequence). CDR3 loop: CASSLASGEETQYF. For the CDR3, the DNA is TGTGCCAGCAGCTTGGCTAGCGGGGAAGAGACCCAGTACTTC. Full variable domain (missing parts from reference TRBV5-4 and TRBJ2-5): ETGVTQSPTHLIKTRGQQVTLRCSSQSGHNTVSWYQQALGQGPQFIFQYYREEENGRGNFPPRFSGLQFPNYSSELNVNALELDDSALYLCASSLASGEETQYFGPGTRLLVL.

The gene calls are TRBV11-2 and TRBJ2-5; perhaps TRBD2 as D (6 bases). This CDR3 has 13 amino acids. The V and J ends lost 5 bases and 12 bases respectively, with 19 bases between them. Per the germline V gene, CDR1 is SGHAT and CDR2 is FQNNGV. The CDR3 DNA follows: TGTGCCAGCAGCCTACCGGGACTTCCTCCTAAGTACTTC. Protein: CASSLPGLPPKYF.

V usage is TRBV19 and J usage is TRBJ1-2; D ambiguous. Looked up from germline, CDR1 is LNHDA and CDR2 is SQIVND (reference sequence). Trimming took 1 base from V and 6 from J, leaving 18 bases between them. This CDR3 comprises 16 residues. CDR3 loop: CASSIGLLETVNGYTF. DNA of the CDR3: TGTGCCAGTAGTATAGGGCTCTTGGAGACTGTGAATGGCTACACCTTC.

The CDR3 coding sequence is TGTGCCAGCAGTTACCTAACCACAGATACGCAGTATTTT. Amino acids: CASSYLTTDTQYF. The chain links TRBV12-3 or TRBV12-4 to TRBJ2-3; no firm D call. The CDR3 sequence is 13 residues long. Between the trimmed V and J ends, which lost 4 bases and 2 bases, there was a span of 7 bases.

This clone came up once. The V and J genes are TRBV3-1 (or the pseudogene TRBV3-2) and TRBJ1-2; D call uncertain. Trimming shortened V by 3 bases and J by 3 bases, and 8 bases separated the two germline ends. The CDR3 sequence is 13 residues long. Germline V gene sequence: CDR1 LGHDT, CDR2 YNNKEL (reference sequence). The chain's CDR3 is CASSHEGHYGYTF. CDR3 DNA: TGTGCCAGCAGCCACGAGGGTCACTATGGCTACACCTTC.

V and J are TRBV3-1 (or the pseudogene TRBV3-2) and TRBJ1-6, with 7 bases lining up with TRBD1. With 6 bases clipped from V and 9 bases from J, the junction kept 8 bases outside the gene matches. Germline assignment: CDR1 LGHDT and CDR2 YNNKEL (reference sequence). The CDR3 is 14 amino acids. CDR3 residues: CASSSGTVTSPLHF. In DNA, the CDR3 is TGTGCCAGCAGTTCCGGGACAGTTACTTCACCCCTCCACTTT.

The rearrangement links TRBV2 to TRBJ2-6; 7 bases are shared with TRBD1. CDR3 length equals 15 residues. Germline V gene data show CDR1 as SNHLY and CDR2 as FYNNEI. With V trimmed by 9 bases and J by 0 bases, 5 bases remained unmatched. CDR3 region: CASDRVISGANVLTF. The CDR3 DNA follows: TGTGCCAGTGACAGGGTTATCTCTGGGGCCAACGTCCTGACTTTC. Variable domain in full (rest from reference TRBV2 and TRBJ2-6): EPEVTQTPSHQVTQMGQEVILRCVPISNHLYFYWYRQILGQKVEFLVSFYNNEISEKSEIFDDQFSVERPDGSNFTLKIRSTKLEDSAMYFCASDRVISGANVLTFGAGSRLTVL.